The present TCR beta chain was sequenced within a study of molecular identifiers for immune sequencing clone quantification. Broader study findings: Identical TCR molecules sharing a barcode could underestimate highly expanded clone sizes.

TCRdb used MiXCR to reprocess the PCR reads, holding one entry per CDR3 protein. The table has roughly 630,000 distinct CDR3 sequences, about 25% seen once. The germline V and J ends were trimmed by 5 bases and 6 bases, with 10 bases remaining between them. The CDR3 sequence is 12 residues long. Per the germline V gene, CDR1 is MGHRA and CDR2 is YSYEKL. With respect to this clonotype: What it binds is not known.

The authors gated naive CD8 T cells as CD8+CD4-CCR7+CD45RA+ for sorting. This clonotype was sampled from a human donor in good health. Some libraries in this study had Jurkat cell RNA spiked in. The chain combines TRBV4-1 with TRBJ1-1; tentative D call: TRBD1 (5 bases). The source material was naive CD8+ T cells from blood, with Jurkat cell RNA spiked in. Subset indicated: FACS-sorted CD8+CD4-CCR7+CD45RA+ naive T cells. The CDR3 coding sequence is TGCGCCAGCAGCAAGGGGTGGGCTGAAGCTTTCTTT. Residues: CASSKGWAEAFF.